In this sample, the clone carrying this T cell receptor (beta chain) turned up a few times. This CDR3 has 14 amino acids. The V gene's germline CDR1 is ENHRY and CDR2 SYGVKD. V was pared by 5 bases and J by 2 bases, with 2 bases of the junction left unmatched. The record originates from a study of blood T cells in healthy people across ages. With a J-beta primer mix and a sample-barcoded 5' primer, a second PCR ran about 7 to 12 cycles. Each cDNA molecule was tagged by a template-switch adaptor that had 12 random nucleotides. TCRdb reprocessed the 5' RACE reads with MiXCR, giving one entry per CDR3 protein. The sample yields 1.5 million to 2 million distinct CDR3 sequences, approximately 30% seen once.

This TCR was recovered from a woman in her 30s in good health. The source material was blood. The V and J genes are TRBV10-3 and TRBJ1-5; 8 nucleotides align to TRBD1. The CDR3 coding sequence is TGTGCCATCAGTACAGGGGGGGGCAATCAGCCCCAGCATTTT. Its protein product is CAISTGGGNQPQHF.